This TCR beta chain was sequenced in a study of blood T cells in healthy people across ages. With a J-beta primer mix and a sample-barcoded 5' primer, a second PCR ran about 6 to 11 cycles. TCRdb re-derived calls from the 5' RACE reads in MiXCR, one entry per CDR3 protein. The table has 630,000 or so distinct CDR3 sequences, 32% seen once. This clonotype was detected only a few times. Germline V lookup: CDR1 SNHLY, CDR2 FYNNEI. CDR3 length: 14 residues. The V gene lost 6 bases and the J gene lost 0 bases, with 9 bases spanning the gap. The receptor was derived from a woman of 80 years or more in good health. The chain carries TRBV2 and TRBJ2-1; D is perhaps TRBD2 (5 bases). The sequencing sample was made of blood. As DNA, the CDR3 is TGTGCCAGCAGGGGGAGCGTCTCCTACAATGAGCAGTTCTTC. This sequence encodes CASRGSVSYNEQFF.